These T cell receptor beta chains were read from a single sample in a study of T-cell reconstitution after alpha-beta-depleted transplantation in children. TCRdb analysed the PCR reads with MiXCR anew, one entry per CDR3 protein. The sample yields some 530,000 distinct CDR3 sequences, around 12% seen once. The specimen was PBMCs from the stem cell graft donor, collected from the stem cell graft. These receptors came from a human donor who donated a stem cell graft to a child with combined immunodeficiency. CDR3s include the opening cysteine and the closing phenylalanine or tryptophan. D genes are given only for firm matches. The size of a clone is reported for some rows only, either as once, few or many, or as a class for expanded clones.

CDR3nt | CDR3aa | abundance | d_gene | len | j_gene | v_gene
TGTGCCAGCAGTTACATCGATCGGGGAGCAGGAAACACCATATATTTT | CASSYIDRGAGNTIYF | few | - | 16 | TRBJ1-3 | TRBV6-5
TGTGCCAGCAGCTTGAGGACAGGGGAAGGAGATACGCAGTATTTT | CASSLRTGEGDTQYF | many | TRBD1 | 15 | TRBJ2-3 | TRBV7-9
TGTGCCAGCAGCCAAGGACCCTTCGAGGGGCGGGATACGCAGTATTTT | CASSQGPFEGRDTQYF | many | - | 16 | TRBJ2-3 | TRBV3-1
TGTGCCACCAGTGACTACGGACAGGGAAACTACAATGAGCAGTTCTTC | CATSDYGQGNYNEQFF | many | TRBD1 | 16 | TRBJ2-1 | TRBV24-1
TGTGCCAGCAAAACAGGGTTAAAGGATTCACCCCTCCACTTT | CASKTGLKDSPLHF | few | - | 14 | TRBJ1-6 | TRBV2
TGTGCCAGCAGACTACTAACGGGGGGCAGCCTCCACTTT | CASRLLTGGSLHF | - | - | 13 | TRBJ1-6 | TRBV12-3/TRBV12-4
TGTGCCAGCGGGGAGCGGTACAATGAGCAGTTCTTC | CASGERYNEQFF | - | - | 12 | TRBJ2-1 | TRBV6-2/TRBV6-3
TGTGCCACCAGTGATTCGCGGCCGACAGCACCCCCCTACGAGCAGTACTTC | CATSDSRPTAPPYEQYF | - | - | 17 | TRBJ2-7 | TRBV24-1
TGCAGCGTTGATAGATTTCAGGGGGACGTTCAGTACTTC | CSVDRFQGDVQYF | - | TRBD1 | 13 | TRBJ2-4 | TRBV29-1
TGTGCCAGCAGTTTGGGACTAGCGGGGACCGACACCGGGGAGCTGTTTTTT | CASSLGLAGTDTGELFF | once | TRBD2 | 17 | TRBJ2-2 | TRBV6-2/TRBV6-3
TGTGCCAGCAGTCCCGGACGGGCTCTTGGCACTGAAGCTTTCTTT | CASSPGRALGTEAFF | - | - | 15 | TRBJ1-1 | TRBV6-1
TGTGCCAGCAGCGCGGGACGAACCTACGAGCAGTACTTC | CASSAGRTYEQYF | - | - | 13 | TRBJ2-7 | TRBV7-3
TGTGCCACCAGTGACCCACAAGGGGGGGGGGCCCTTTACAATGAGCAGTTCTTC | CATSDPQGGGALYNEQFF | few | - | 18 | TRBJ2-1 | TRBV24-1
TGTGCCAGCAGCCCGGGCCCGGTGGAAGATACGCAGTATTTT | CASSPGPVEDTQYF | few | - | 14 | TRBJ2-3 | TRBV11-3
TGTGCCAGTAGCCCCTCCCCAGGGGGTACAGGCAATGAGCAGTTCTTC | CASSPSPGGTGNEQFF | - | TRBD1 | 16 | TRBJ2-1 | TRBV19
TGTGCCAGCAGCTTACTAGACCGCTACGAGCAGTACTTC | CASSLLDRYEQYF | many | - | 13 | TRBJ2-7 | TRBV7-9
TGTGCCAGCAGTGAATTTCGGGGGGCGAAATACGAGCAGTACTTC | CASSEFRGAKYEQYF | - | - | 15 | TRBJ2-7 | TRBV25-1
TGTGCCAGCAGGGTTAGCGGGAGAGGACTGGGGACCCAGTACTTC | CASRVSGRGLGTQYF | many | TRBD2 | 15 | TRBJ2-5 | TRBV6-2/TRBV6-3
TGTGCCAGCAGTTTGGGACTTGCGTTCGACGAGCAGTACTTC | CASSLGLAFDEQYF | many | - | 14 | TRBJ2-7 | TRBV6-2/TRBV6-3
TGTGCCAGCAACCAACGCGAAAGGGGCGGGGAGCTGTTTTTT | CASNQRERGGELFF | few | - | 14 | TRBJ2-2 | TRBV12-3/TRBV12-4
TGCAGTGCTGGGGCGCGGGAAGAGACCCAGTACTTC | CSAGAREETQYF | few | - | 12 | TRBJ2-5 | TRBV20-1
TGTGCCAGCACCCCCGGGGACGGCGATGGCTACACCTTC | CASTPGDGDGYTF | few | - | 13 | TRBJ1-2 | TRBV7-3
TGTGCCAGCAGTTTAGTGGGTGAGACCCAGTACTTC | CASSLVGETQYF | many | - | 12 | TRBJ2-5 | TRBV7-9
TGCAGCGTTGGGGGACTTACAGGGAAGTCATTAGCCAAAAACATTCAGTACTTC | CSVGGLTGKSLAKNIQYF | - | - | 18 | TRBJ2-4 | TRBV29-1
TGTGCCAGCAGTTTAATATTGGGCCACCTATGGACCGGGGAGCTGTTTTTT | CASSLILGHLWTGELFF | many | - | 17 | TRBJ2-2 | TRBV12-3/TRBV12-4
TGCGCCAGCAGCTTGGAGGGACAGTCGAACACTGAAGCTTTCTTT | CASSLEGQSNTEAFF | many | TRBD1 | 15 | TRBJ1-1 | TRBV5-1